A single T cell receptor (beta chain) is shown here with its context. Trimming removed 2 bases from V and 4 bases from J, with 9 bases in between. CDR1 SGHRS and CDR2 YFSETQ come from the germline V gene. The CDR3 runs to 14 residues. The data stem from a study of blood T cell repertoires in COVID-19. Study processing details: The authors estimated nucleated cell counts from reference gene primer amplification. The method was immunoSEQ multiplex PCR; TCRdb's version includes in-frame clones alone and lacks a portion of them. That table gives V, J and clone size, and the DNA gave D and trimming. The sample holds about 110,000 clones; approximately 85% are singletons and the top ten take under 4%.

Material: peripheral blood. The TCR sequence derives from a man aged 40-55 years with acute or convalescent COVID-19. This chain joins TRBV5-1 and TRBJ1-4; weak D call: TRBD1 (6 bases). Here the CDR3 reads CASSLQGDNEKLFF. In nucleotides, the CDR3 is TGCGCCAGCAGCTTACAGGGTGATAATGAAAAACTGTTTTTT. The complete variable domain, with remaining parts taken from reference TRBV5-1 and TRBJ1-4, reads KAGVTQTPRYLIKTRGQQVTLSCSPISGHRSVSWYQQTPGQGLQFLFEYFSETQRNKGNFPGRFSGRQFSNSRSEMNVSTLELGDSALYLCASSLQGDNEKLFFGSGTQLSVL.